The rows below give T cell receptor beta chains drawn from one sample of a study of identical twins. TCRdb redid the calling of the 5' RACE reads with MiXCR, one entry per CDR3 protein. The sample includes more than 600,000 distinct CDR3 sequences, 18% of them seen just once. Separately, the same data were catalogued under a study of T cells expressing NK-cell markers.

Sequenced material: PBMCs. These receptors were taken from a young woman in good health. Both conserved end residues are part of each CDR3. A D gene is named only where the DNA matches it firmly. Size values are once, few and many counts, or a class for expanded clones, and some rows have none.

d_gene: -
v_gene: TRBV7-2
abundance: few
j_gene: TRBJ2-1
CDR3aa: CASSRIANEQFF
CDR3nt: TGTGCCAGCAGCAGAATAGCTAATGAGCAGTTCTTC

d_gene: -
v_gene: TRBV29-1
abundance: -
j_gene: TRBJ2-7
CDR3aa: CSVKRTTSSYEQYF
CDR3nt: TGCAGCGTAAAGCGGACTACTAGCTCCTACGAGCAGTACTTC

d_gene: TRBD2
v_gene: TRBV12-3/TRBV12-4
abundance: -
j_gene: TRBJ2-2
CDR3aa: CASTGGGPKTGELFF
CDR3nt: TGTGCCAGCACCGGGGGGGGGCCTAAGACCGGGGAGCTGTTTTTT

d_gene: -
v_gene: TRBV18
abundance: few
j_gene: TRBJ2-1
CDR3aa: CASSPGVIAEQFF
CDR3nt: TGTGCCAGCTCACCAGGAGTCATCGCGGAGCAGTTCTTC

d_gene: -
v_gene: TRBV5-1
abundance: -
j_gene: TRBJ1-1
CDR3aa: CASQEIQNTEAFF
CDR3nt: TGCGCCAGCCAAGAAATTCAGAACACTGAAGCTTTCTTT

d_gene: -
v_gene: TRBV29-1
abundance: many
j_gene: TRBJ1-1
CDR3aa: CSVEDAGDPSTEAFF
CDR3nt: TGCAGCGTTGAAGATGCTGGAGACCCCAGCACTGAAGCTTTCTTT

d_gene: -
v_gene: TRBV20-1
abundance: many
j_gene: TRBJ2-2
CDR3aa: CSARDWGTETGELFF
CDR3nt: TGCAGTGCTAGAGATTGGGGGACGGAGACCGGGGAGCTGTTTTTT

d_gene: -
v_gene: TRBV7-3
abundance: -
j_gene: TRBJ2-5
CDR3aa: CASSPSVAGETQYF
CDR3nt: TGTGCCAGCAGCCCCTCCGTAGCCGGGGAGACCCAGTACTTC

d_gene: -
v_gene: TRBV12-3/TRBV12-4
abundance: -
j_gene: TRBJ2-1
CDR3aa: CASSSFLLAGSYNEQFF
CDR3nt: TGTGCCAGCAGTTCGTTCCTACTAGCCGGCTCCTACAATGAGCAGTTCTTC

d_gene: TRBD2
v_gene: TRBV28
abundance: -
j_gene: TRBJ2-1
CDR3aa: CASNGRVTINEQFF
CDR3nt: TGTGCCAGCAATGGGAGGGTAACCATCAATGAGCAGTTCTTC

d_gene: TRBD1
v_gene: TRBV15
abundance: few
j_gene: TRBJ1-1
CDR3aa: CASGDRLNTEAFF
CDR3nt: TGTGCCTCCGGGGACAGGTTGAACACTGAAGCTTTCTTT

d_gene: TRBD1
v_gene: TRBV29-1
abundance: -
j_gene: TRBJ2-3
CDR3aa: CSVDRGLDTQYF
CDR3nt: TGCAGCGTTGACAGGGGGTTAGATACGCAGTATTTT

d_gene: -
v_gene: TRBV4-3
abundance: -
j_gene: TRBJ2-4
CDR3aa: CTSSQDPTGTAKNIQYF
CDR3nt: TGCACCAGCAGCCAAGACCCGACAGGGACTGCCAAAAACATTCAGTACTTC

d_gene: -
v_gene: TRBV5-6
abundance: few
j_gene: TRBJ1-1
CDR3aa: CASSLVLGEEAFF
CDR3nt: TGTGCCAGCAGCTTGGTTCTGGGGGAGGAAGCTTTCTTT

d_gene: -
v_gene: TRBV6-6
abundance: few
j_gene: TRBJ2-1
CDR3aa: CASSFKEQFF
CDR3nt: TGTGCCAGCAGTTTTAAAGAGCAGTTCTTC

d_gene: TRBD1
v_gene: TRBV3-1
abundance: few
j_gene: TRBJ1-3
CDR3aa: CASSPGGHSGNTIYF
CDR3nt: TGTGCCAGCAGTCCAGGGGGCCACTCTGGAAACACCATATATTTT

d_gene: -
v_gene: TRBV18
abundance: few
j_gene: TRBJ2-7
CDR3aa: CASSLSRELPSYEQYF
CDR3nt: TGTGCCAGCTCACTATCTCGGGAGCTCCCGTCCTACGAGCAGTACTTC